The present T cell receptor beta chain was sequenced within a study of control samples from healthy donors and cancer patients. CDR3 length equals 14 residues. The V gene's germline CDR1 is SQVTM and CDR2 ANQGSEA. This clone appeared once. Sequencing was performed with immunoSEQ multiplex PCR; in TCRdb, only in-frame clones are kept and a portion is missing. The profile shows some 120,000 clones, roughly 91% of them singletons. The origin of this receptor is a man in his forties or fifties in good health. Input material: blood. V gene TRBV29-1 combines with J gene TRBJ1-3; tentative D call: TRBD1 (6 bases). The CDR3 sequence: CTILGGHSGNTIYF. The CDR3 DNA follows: TGCACCATACTAGGGGGACATTCTGGAAACACCATATATTTT.